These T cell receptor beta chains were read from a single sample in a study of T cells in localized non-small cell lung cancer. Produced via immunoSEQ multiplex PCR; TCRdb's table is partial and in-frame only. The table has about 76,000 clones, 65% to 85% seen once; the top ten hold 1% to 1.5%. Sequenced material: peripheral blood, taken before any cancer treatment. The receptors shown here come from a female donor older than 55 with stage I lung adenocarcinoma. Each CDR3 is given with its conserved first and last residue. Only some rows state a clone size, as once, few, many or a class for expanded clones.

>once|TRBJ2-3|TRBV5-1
CASSLEGTSGIGTDTQYF
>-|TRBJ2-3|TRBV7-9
CASSLAGAKNTQYF
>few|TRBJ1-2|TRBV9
CASSVAPGPGLNGYTF
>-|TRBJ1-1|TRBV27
CASSWGGKIGEAFF
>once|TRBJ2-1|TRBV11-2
CASSLGTTYNEQFF
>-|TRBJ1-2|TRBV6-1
CASSVSGPSYGYTF
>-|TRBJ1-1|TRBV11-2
CASSLEQGTEAFF
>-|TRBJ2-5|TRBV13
CASSVIVDREETQYF
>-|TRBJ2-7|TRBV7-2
CASSLGGRNYEQYF
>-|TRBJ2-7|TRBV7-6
CASSLPPSGTEQYF
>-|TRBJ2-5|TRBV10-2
CASSESKRGVRLDDQETQYF
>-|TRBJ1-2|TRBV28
CASERDRGLGYTF
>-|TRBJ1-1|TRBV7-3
CASSQLRGIGHTEAFF